This T cell receptor beta chain was recovered during a study of T cells in tumors after PD-1 blockade. Across the study: Some patients also took daily vismodegib 150 mg during anti-PD-1 treatment. On average, peripheral blood gave under 150,000 TCR templates and under 45,000 unique clonotypes. Study-level points and caveats: About 41% of tumor TCR clonotypes were also found in blood.

Germline-derived CDR1 and CDR2 are LNHNV and YYDKDF (reference sequence). The germline V and J ends were trimmed by 5 bases and 4 bases, with 14 bases remaining between them. The CDR3 loop spans 14 amino acids. This table comes from immunoSEQ multiplex PCR, and its TCRdb copy is limited to in-frame clones, with some not included. The sample lists approximately 47,000 clones, 70% to 85% occurring once. As for this clone: Antigen specificity is unknown.

Input was about 616 ng to 6,500 ng of genomic DNA from tumor or blood. This receptor was obtained from a human donor with advanced basal cell or squamous cell carcinoma (not recorded which). The gene calls are TRBV15 and TRBJ1-2, with D possibly matching TRBD1 (5 bases). The material sequenced was PBMCs, taken before anti-PD-1 therapy. The CDR3 loop reads CATSPGRGGYGYTF. The CDR3 nucleotides are TGTGCCACCAGCCCGGGACGGGGGGGCTATGGCTACACCTTC.